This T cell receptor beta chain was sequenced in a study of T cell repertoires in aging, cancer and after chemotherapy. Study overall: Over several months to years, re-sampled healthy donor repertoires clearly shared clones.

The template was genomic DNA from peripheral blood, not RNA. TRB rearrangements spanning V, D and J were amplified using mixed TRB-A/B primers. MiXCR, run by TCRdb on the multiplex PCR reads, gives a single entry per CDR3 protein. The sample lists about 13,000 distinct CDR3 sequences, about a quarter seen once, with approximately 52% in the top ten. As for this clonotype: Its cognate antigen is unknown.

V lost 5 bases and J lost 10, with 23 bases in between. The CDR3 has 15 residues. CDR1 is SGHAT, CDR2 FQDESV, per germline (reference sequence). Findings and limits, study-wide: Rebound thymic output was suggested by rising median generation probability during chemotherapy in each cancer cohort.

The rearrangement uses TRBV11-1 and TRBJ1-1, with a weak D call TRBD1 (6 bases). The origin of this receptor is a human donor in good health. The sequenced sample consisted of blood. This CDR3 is CASSTEGQNRVRAFF. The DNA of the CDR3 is TGTGCCAGCAGCACGGAGGGACAAAACAGGGTGAGAGCTTTCTTT.